Sequencing of this T cell receptor (beta chain) was carried out in a study of early T cells in non-severe SARS-CoV-2 infection. Findings of the study overall: A preference for anti-spike CD8 responses marked VDJdb matching, which missed private and CD4 specificities.

At least ten counts were recorded for this clonotype. Its cognate antigen is unknown. The TCR library protocol attached unique molecular identifiers to the individual cDNA molecules. Via MiXCR, TCRdb re-called the 5' RACE reads, giving one row per CDR3 protein. The table records 70,000 or so distinct CDR3 sequences, over 9.5% of them present only once. Sample: whole blood, taken at baseline. The receptor was derived from an adult who was a healthcare worker with PCR-confirmed SARS-CoV-2 infection or an uninfected control (not recorded which).

The CDR3, as DNA: TGCAGCGTCCGGCTACAGGGGAATCAGCCCCAGCATTTT. This gives the protein CSVRLQGNQPQHF. This rearrangement joins TRBV29-1 to TRBJ1-5, with 7 bases aligning to TRBD1. Trimming at V came to 6 bases and at J to 4 bases, leaving 6 bases not matched to a gene. CDR3 size: 13 residues. CDR1 and CDR2 (germline): SQVTM, ANQGSEA.